This T cell receptor (beta chain) was sequenced for a study of post-analysis software for immune sequencing data. General study results and limits: Patients showed TRBV5-6, TRBV5-1 and TRBV20-1 among a handful of TRBV segments more frequent than in controls. Multiple sclerosis patients had significantly lower normalized Chao1 diversity than controls.

Tagging with unique molecular identifiers was a feature of the TCR beta cDNA libraries. Each CDR3 protein gets one entry after TCRdb re-called the PCR reads with MiXCR. Altogether about 500,000 distinct CDR3 sequences are present, approximately 46% being singletons, with the ten largest covering over 10%. Germline V gives CDR1 SGHAT, CDR2 FQNNGV. V was trimmed by 5 bases and J by 0 bases, leaving 7 bases between them. The CDR3 is 13 residues long. In the case of this clonotype: Its specificity is not known.

The sample taken for sequencing was blood. The chain recombines TRBV11-2 with TRBJ2-5; D is perhaps TRBD2 (5 bases). The clonotype comes from a girl between 5 and 17 years old with multiple sclerosis. The CDR3 is CASSLLDQETQYF. For the CDR3, the DNA is TGTGCCAGCAGCCTACTAGACCAAGAGACCCAGTACTTC.